This T cell receptor beta chain was identified in a study of blood T cell repertoires in COVID-19. The data were produced by immunoSEQ multiplex PCR, yet TCRdb's version contains in-frame clones alone and is incomplete. The table has about 330,000 clones, approximately 92% seen once; the top ten hold about a fifth. This receptor was identified in a woman in her 30s who had recovered from COVID-19. Material: PBMCs or T cells enriched from blood (not recorded which).

The CDR3 region has the DNA TGTGCCAGCAGCTTAGCACAGTCCTACGAGCAGTACTTC. Translated: CASSLAQSYEQYF. This rearrangement joins TRBV7-9 to TRBJ2-7; D gene ambiguous. CDR3 length: 13 residues. V lost 0 bases and J lost 1, with 4 bases in between. The germline gives CDR1 SEHNR, CDR2 FQNEAQ (reference sequence). The variable domain in full, completed from reference TRBV7-9 and TRBJ2-7, reads DTGVSQNPRHKITKRGQNVTFRCDPISEHNRLYWYRQTLGQGPEFLTYFQNEAQLEKSRLLSDRFSAERPKGSFSTLEIQRTEQGDSAMYLCASSLAQSYEQYFGPGTRLTVT.